This T cell receptor (beta chain) was captured in a study of T cells in Graves' hyperthyroidism and ophthalmopathy (dated by TCRdb to about 2019). Broadly, across the study: Peripheral blood was collected at initial diagnosis, before any treatment. A discovery cohort of about 100 patients, approximately 45 with Graves' ophthalmopathy and 55 to 65 with stable Graves' hyperthyroidism, was used to find distinguishing TCR V-J signatures. An independent validation cohort of some 18 hyperthyroidism patients and 17 patients who later progressed to ophthalmopathy tested prospective prediction of ophthalmopathy. The approximately 90 discovery patients were divided at random into training and test sets in a 7:3 ratio. Thyroid tissue and blood T-cell repertoires from several Graves' hyperthyroidism patients were also compared in the study. Once sampling was done, hyperthyroidism patients were given methimazole at a starting dose of 30 mg daily, whereas ophthalmopathy patients were given high-dose intravenous methylprednisolone. TCR Vbeta CDR3 sequencing of 120 to 150 peripheral blood samples (under 45 ophthalmopathy, 70 to 85 hyperthyroidism and roughly 17 progressor patients) is reported in the paper. The paper's findings and limits, for the study overall: No statistical method was used to set the sample size in advance, and investigators knew the group allocation. Most expanded thyroid clonotypes (frequency above 0.001) were also detected in blood, a finding suggesting that blood repertoires may reflect thyroid immune responses. In cross-validation, a model built on a 13 V-J signature told ophthalmopathy apart from stable hyperthyroidism with 87.88% sensitivity and roughly 81% specificity, and in testing the same model reached 80%/75%. During validation, the model predicted progression to ophthalmopathy a median of around 6 months ahead of onset, with almost 71% sensitivity and under 85% specificity.

A patient counted as having stable Graves' hyperthyroidism if no progression to ophthalmopathy occurred over 18 months of follow-up. Hyperthyroidism patients were newly diagnosed, had a disease duration of under 2 months, and were aged 18 to 65 years. Any patient with an uncontrolled infection, another autoimmune disease, pregnancy or lactation was excluded. Diagnoses were based on clinical symptoms, serum thyroxine and TRAb, thyroid ultrasound and orbital computed tomography. PBMCs were isolated from about 10 ml of fresh peripheral blood by Ficoll-Paque density gradient centrifugation. Total RNA was extracted using Trizol reagent, and RNA quality was assessed on an Agilent 2100 Bioanalyzer. The CDR1 and CDR2 encoded by the germline V gene (reference sequence) are MNHEY and SMNVEV. From the cysteine up to the phenylalanine, the CDR3 has a length of 15 residues. The entry retains the CDR3 DNA only, 45 bases that are in frame from base 1.

Note on this clonotype: What this receptor recognizes is not known. A much larger clone differs from this one at a single base, so this may be a read error.

TCR beta CDR3 regions were amplified from RNA transcripts. A first-round RT-PCR of the TCR CDR3 used the HTBI primer set with the Qiagen OneStep RT-PCR kit. The libraries were constructed in a second round of multiplex PCR and then size-selected and purified. Sequencing of the libraries was done on an Illumina HiSeq2000 using paired-end 100 bp reads. The paper's data handling went like this. Raw data were processed with SOAPnuke, discarding reads with adapters, uncalled bases, mean Phred below 15, or no exact constant-primer or identifier match. COPE v1.2.5 was used to merge high-quality paired reads, and clonotypes were defined as unique nucleotide sequences. MiTCR v1.1 was used to align clonotypes to the IMGT TRBV, TRBD and TRBJ reference segments. Analysis was restricted to V-J combinations with a frequency above 0.0001, which covered roughly 99% of repertoires. The TCS score was defined as F50 (clonal expansion) divided by E x V (chaos), with BLOSUM62-based TCRdist calculated between CDR3 peptides within each V-J. Welch's t-statistics and random forest reduced around 510 V-J features to roughly 13, which were used in a naive Bayes classifier (R e1071). TCRdb ran its own pipeline on the public reads, namely fastp trimming at Q25 and MiXCR clone calling, and kept in-frame beta chains. When rows share a CDR3 protein, they turn into one entry using the most common DNA and genes. Here the V and J calls rest on TCRdb's processing, not on the authors' analysis. The sample table holds over 150,000 distinct CDR3 sequences, of which about a sixth were seen once. Together, the top ten hold about half of the sample.

The sample was blood. The chain links TRBV27 with TRBJ2-3; a confident D gene designation cannot be given. The receptor was isolated from a woman between 45 and 60 years old with Graves' hyperthyroidism. The DNA sequence is TGTGCCATCAGTTTTGCCTCCCCGGGCACAGATACGCAGTATTTT. The resulting protein is CAISFASPGTDTQYF.